The T cell receptor (beta chain) described here comes from a study of neoadjuvant anti-PD-1 for oral cavity cancer. Overall study context: Non-progressing patients received a fourth nivolumab dose near day 43, then surgery on days 50-56.

Study-wide results and limits: Post-nivolumab, blood T cell clonality was significantly elevated in non-responders.

Most PBMC samples had roughly 0.5 ug input DNA in six replicates. The assay was immunoSEQ multiplex PCR, and TCRdb's table has in-frame clones only and misses some. The top ten hold 4% of the sample, which has thousands of clones, 75% to 85% seen once. Time point denoted: after neoadjuvant nivolumab, at surgical resection. Stage II-IVA oral cavity squamous cell carcinoma was new and untreated by systemic or radiation therapy. The V gene's germline CDR1 is SNHLY and CDR2 FYNNEI. The CDR3 loop spans 12 amino acids. V was cut by 6 bases and J by 6 bases, with 11 bases left in between. As to this clone: Its specificity is not known.

The receptor comes from a person aged 40 to 85 with oral cavity squamous cell carcinoma. The material was PBMCs, obtained after nivolumab (anti-PD-1) treatment. V is TRBV2 and J is TRBJ1-2; D uncertain. The CDR3 loop reads CASRLGRDGYTF. Written as DNA, the CDR3 is TGTGCCAGCAGGTTGGGGAGGGATGGCTACACCTTC.